The TCR beta chain under discussion was sequenced for a study of T cell repertoires in cytomegalovirus infection. V shed 1 base, J shed 5 bases, and the junction held 6 bases outside the gene matches. The CDR3 contains 16 residues. CDR1 DFQATT and CDR2 SNEGSKA come from the germline V gene (reference sequence). Via MiXCR, TCRdb re-called the reads, giving one row per CDR3 protein. In the table there are 300,000 or so distinct CDR3 sequences, roughly 25% of which are singletons. The sequence derives from a human donor in good health (CMV status not recorded). Some clones in this sample may be carry-over from other donors' samples. This chain connects TRBV20-1 to TRBJ2-3; 13 bases match TRBD2. Input material: PBMCs. Written as DNA, the CDR3 is TGCAGTGCTAGAGGAGGACTAGCGGGAGTGGTAGATACGCAGTATTTT. This encodes CSARGGLAGVVDTQYF.